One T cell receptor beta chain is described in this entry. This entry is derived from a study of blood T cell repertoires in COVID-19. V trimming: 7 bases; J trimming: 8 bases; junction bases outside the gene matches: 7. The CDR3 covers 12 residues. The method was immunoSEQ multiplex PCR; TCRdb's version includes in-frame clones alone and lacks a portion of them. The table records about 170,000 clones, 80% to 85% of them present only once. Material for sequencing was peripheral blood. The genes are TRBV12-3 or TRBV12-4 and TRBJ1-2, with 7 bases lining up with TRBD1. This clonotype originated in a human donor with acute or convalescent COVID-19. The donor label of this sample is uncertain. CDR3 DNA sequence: TGTGCCAGCACCAGGGGGGTTGGGGGCTACACCTTC. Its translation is CASTRGVGGYTF.